These 25 T cell receptor beta chains came from one sample sequenced in a study of control samples from healthy donors and cancer patients (TCRdb year 2020). The library was built by means of the immunoSEQ multiplex PCR assay. This immuneACCESS table, as held by TCRdb, lists in-frame sequences with V and J called but not all clones. Of the missing ones, under half trace to an unresolved V gene in checked studies; the others have no known cause. Here the sample has some 130,000 clones; roughly 91% occur a single time. The ten biggest clones cover about 1.7% of the sample. Specimen: PBMCs. All receptors come from a man aged 50-60 years with head and neck cancer.

The V call is TRBV6-5, the J call TRBJ1-2; 8 nucleotides match TRBD1. V shed 4 bases and J 8 bases; nucleotides not matched to a gene: 9. The CDR3 has 14 amino acids. CDR1 is MNHEY, CDR2 SVGAGI, per germline. The CDR3 loop reads CASSSLGTGRGYTF. DNA of the CDR3: TGTGCCAGCAGTTCTCTCGGGACAGGTCGGGGCTACACCTTC.

V is TRBV6-2 or TRBV6-3 and J is TRBJ1-6; no clear D gene. CDR1 and CDR2 (germline): MNHEY, SVGEGT. The CDR3 consists of 15 residues. Trimming took off 4 bases at V and 9 bases at J, with 16 bases between the two ends. In DNA form, the CDR3 reads TGTGCCAGCAGTTCTATCGAGGCAGGCCGTTCACCCCTCCACTTT. Translated: CASSSIEAGRSPLHF.

This clone has just one count. V gene TRBV19 combines with J gene TRBJ2-2; 10 bases line up with TRBD1. CDR3 size: 15 residues. The J segment lost 5 bases and the V segment lost 6 bases, leaving 6 bases of the junction unmatched. From germline, CDR1 is LNHDA and CDR2 SQIVND (reference sequence). The chain's CDR3 is CASSMTGQGTGELFF. The DNA for the CDR3 is TGTGCCAGTAGCATGACGGGACAGGGGACCGGGGAGCTGTTTTTT.

This chain joins TRBV9 and TRBJ2-7; 9 nucleotides line up with TRBD2. With 2 bases clipped from V and 5 bases from J, the junction kept 8 bases outside the gene matches. This CDR3 comprises 15 residues. Germline lookup yields CDR1 SGDLS and CDR2 YYNGEE. CDR3 protein: CASSVRLAVFHEQYF. CDR3 nucleotide sequence: TGTGCCAGCAGCGTCAGACTAGCGGTTTTCCACGAGCAGTACTTC.

The DNA of the CDR3 is TGTGCCATCAGCCGTCAACAGGGGGGAATCTACGAGCAGTACTTC. It translates to CAISRQQGGIYEQYF. The chain links TRBV10-3 to TRBJ2-7; TRBD1 aligns across 8 bases. Unmatched junction bases numbered 10, after V lost 6 bases and J lost 3 bases. This CDR3 region has 15 residues. The germline V gene encodes CDR1 ENHRY and CDR2 SYGVKD.

The chain joins TRBV19 to TRBJ2-1; D perhaps matches TRBD2 (6 bases). The CDR3 consists of 16 residues. Trimming stripped 5 bases from V and 0 bases from J, with 14 bases between. Germline-derived CDR1 and CDR2 are LNHDA and SQIVND (reference sequence). As DNA, the CDR3 is TGTGCCAGTAGTCTGGCTAGCGAGTACTCCTACAATGAGCAGTTCTTC. This encodes CASSLASEYSYNEQFF.

V gene TRBV6-8 combines with J gene TRBJ1-2, with D unclear. Germline CDR1 and CDR2: MNHGY and SAAAGT. CDR3 length: 18 amino acids. Trimming removed 6 bases from V and 4 bases from J, with 27 bases in between. The chain's CDR3 is CASSHGRNRASLGYGYTF. The CDR3 DNA is TGTGCCAGCAGCCACGGACGTAATCGGGCTTCACTGGGCTATGGCTACACCTTC.

The chain is built from TRBV6-2 or TRBV6-3 and TRBJ1-6; D uncertain. Trimming left V 0 bases short and J 9 bases short, with 15 bases between. Germline CDR1 MNHEY, CDR2 SVGEGT. The CDR3 covers 16 residues. The CDR3 sequence is CASSYSRRIRISPLHF. The CDR3 DNA reads as TGTGCCAGCAGTTACTCAAGGCGGATACGGATTTCACCCCTCCACTTT.

Here the CDR3 reads CASSTPRQGVYYGYTF. CDR3 nucleotide sequence: TGTGCCAGCAGTACGCCCCGACAGGGGGTCTACTATGGCTACACCTTC. The chain uses TRBV27 and TRBJ1-2; 9 positions match TRBD1. With V trimmed by 5 bases and J by 3 bases, 10 bases remained unmatched. The germline V gene has CDR1 MNHEY and CDR2 SMNVEV (reference sequence). This CDR3 has 16 residues.

The chain carries TRBV19 and TRBJ1-1; D is uncertain. V lost 7 bases to trimming and J lost 0 bases, with 12 bases between them. CDR3 length: 14 amino acids. In germline, CDR1 is LNHDA, CDR2 SQIVND (reference sequence). CDR3 sequence (DNA): TGTGCCAGTATCAGGACGGGATTGAACACTGAAGCTTTCTTT. Protein: CASIRTGLNTEAFF.

The chain couples TRBV3-1 (or the pseudogene TRBV3-2) to TRBJ1-5; D possibly corresponds to TRBD1 (6 bases). Looked up from germline, CDR1 is LGHDT and CDR2 is YNNKEL (reference sequence). Deletions cut 1 base from V and 10 bases from J, with 11 bases between. The CDR3 totals 13 residues. CDR3 bases: TGTGCCAGCAGCCAAGGGGGGGGCGGTCCCCAGCATTTT. Its translation: CASSQGGGGPQHF.

The rearrangement uses TRBV5-1 and TRBJ2-1; 9 bases line up with TRBD2. V lost 3 bases and J lost 3; bases outside the gene matches: 4. Germline V CDR1 and CDR2: SGHRS, YFSETQ. This CDR3 comprises 15 residues. The CDR3 nucleotides read TGCGCCAGCAGCTCCGGGACTAGCAGCTACAATGAGCAGTTCTTC. It yields the protein CASSSGTSSYNEQFF.

The chain joins TRBV6-2 or TRBV6-3 to TRBJ1-1; no definite D call. Trimming shortened V by 6 bases and J by 6 bases, and 14 bases separated the two germline ends. This CDR3 has 13 residues. Germline CDR1 MNHEY, CDR2 SVGEGT. The CDR3 loop reads CASSPKVRPEAFF. CDR3 DNA sequence: TGTGCCAGCAGCCCCAAGGTCCGCCCTGAAGCTTTCTTT.

The chain recombines TRBV6-4 with TRBJ1-6, with a weak D call TRBD1 (6 bases). Trimming removed 6 bases at V and 7 bases at J, with 13 bases between. Germline V gives CDR1 MRHNA, CDR2 SNTAGT. The CDR3 contains 14 residues. This CDR3 reads CASSQNRENSPLHF. CDR3 DNA: TGTGCCAGCAGCCAGAACAGGGAAAATTCACCCCTCCACTTT.

This sequence joins TRBV6-5 and TRBJ1-2; 7 bases are shared with TRBD1. The ends lost 4 bases at V and 3 bases at J; junction bases unmatched: 5. The CDR3 runs to 14 residues. Germline CDR1 is MNHEY and CDR2 is SVGAGI. The CDR3 DNA sequence: TGTGCCAGCAGTTTCGCGACAGGGCACTATGGCTACACCTTC. Its protein product is CASSFATGHYGYTF.

The CDR3 DNA reads TGTGCCAGCAGCTTAAACCAGGGAGGTTACGAGACCCAGTACTTC. It encodes CASSLNQGGYETQYF. The rearrangement links TRBV7-9 to TRBJ2-5; perhaps TRBD2 as D (6 bases). Between the trimmed V and J ends, which lost 2 bases and 5 bases, there was a span of 15 bases. CDR3 length: 15 amino acids. Germline V gene data show CDR1 as SEHNR and CDR2 as FQNEAQ (reference sequence).

The rearrangement uses TRBV19 and TRBJ2-5; TRBD1 matches 7 bases. This CDR3 region has 15 residues. Germline loops: CDR1 LNHDA, CDR2 SQIVND (reference sequence). Losses at the gene ends were 1 base for V and 1 base for J; bases not matched to a gene: 3. Written as DNA, the CDR3 is TGTGCCAGTAGTATAGGACAGGGATCCCAAGAGACCCAGTACTTC. Protein product: CASSIGQGSQETQYF.

V is TRBV27 and J is TRBJ2-3; D is uncertain. Germline V lookup: CDR1 MNHEY, CDR2 SMNVEV (reference sequence). The length of the CDR3 is 14 residues. V was shortened by 5 bases and J by 1 base, with 10 bases between the two germline ends. CDR3 nucleotide sequence: TGTGCCAGCAGTCCCTATGACGGCACAGATACGCAGTATTTT. It codes for CASSPYDGTDTQYF.

This chain joins TRBV19 and TRBJ2-3, with a weak D call TRBD1 (6 bases). The germline V gene has CDR1 LNHDA and CDR2 SQIVND (reference sequence). Trimming removed 3 bases from V and 2 bases from J, with 12 bases in between. The CDR3 runs 15 residues. CDR3 residues: CASSIGQFSTDTQYF. Written as DNA, the CDR3 is TGTGCCAGTAGTATTGGACAGTTCTCCACAGATACGCAGTATTTT.

CDR3 residues: CASSVGTESSYEQYF. Written as DNA, the CDR3 is TGTGCCAGCAGCGTCGGGACGGAGAGCTCCTACGAGCAGTACTTC. This chain uses TRBV9 with TRBJ2-7; TRBD1 or TRBD2 may be the D gene (5 bases each). V lost 2 bases, J lost 0 bases, and 12 bases lay in between. The length of the CDR3 is 15 residues. Looked up from germline, CDR1 is SGDLS and CDR2 is YYNGEE.

The chain links TRBV30 to TRBJ2-5, with D hard to call. The CDR3 consists of 11 residues. V lost 5 bases and J 5 bases, leaving 9 bases between the germline ends. Germline values: CDR1 GTSNPN, CDR2 SVGIG (reference sequence). The CDR3 DNA sequence: TGTGCCTGGGGGCTCGGCGAGACCCAGTACTTC. It yields the protein CAWGLGETQYF.

The genes are TRBV3-1 (or the pseudogene TRBV3-2) and TRBJ1-2; D is uncertain. The V end was cut by 1 base, the J end by 8 bases, with 20 bases between. This CDR3 has 16 residues. Germline-derived CDR1 and CDR2 are LGHDT and YNNKEL (reference sequence). In DNA, the CDR3 is TGTGCCAGCAGCCAAGGGCCCCACGGACTGGTGGGGGGCTACACCTTC. It translates to CASSQGPHGLVGGYTF.

The chain couples TRBV5-1 to TRBJ1-5; maybe TRBD1 (6 bases). Germline values: CDR1 SGHRS, CDR2 YFSETQ. V was cut by 1 base and J by 5 bases, with 13 bases left in between. The CDR3 contains 15 residues. The CDR3 here is CASSLKGEYDQPQHF. The CDR3 bases are TGCGCCAGCAGCTTGAAGGGGGAGTATGATCAGCCCCAGCATTTT.

V is TRBV6-6 and J is TRBJ2-7, with 7 bases that match TRBD2. Germline values: CDR1 MNHNY, CDR2 SVGAGI (reference sequence). The CDR3 totals 16 residues. Trimming removed 0 bases from V and 5 bases from J; junction bases left unmatched: 10. CDR3 DNA: TGTGCCAGCAGTTACTCTCTCGGGGGGTCCCGCCACGAGCAGTACTTC. It encodes CASSYSLGGSRHEQYF.

The J gene is TRBJ1-5, the V gene TRBV30; D uncertain. Germline V gives CDR1 GTSNPN, CDR2 SVGIG (reference sequence). The CDR3 extends over 13 amino acids. V gave up 1 base and J gave up 0 bases, with 4 bases separating them. The CDR3 DNA reads as TGTGCCTGGAGTGCTGTTAGCAATCAGCCCCAGCATTTT. Its protein product is CAWSAVSNQPQHF.